The 4 T cell receptor beta chains below were found in one sample sequenced in a study of shared clonotypes between healthy human individuals. Only in-frame clones appear in the TCRdb table, and some are missing; sequencing was by immunoSEQ multiplex PCR. The sample has some 1.5 million clones; roughly 98% are singletons. Input material: naive CD4+ T cells sorted from blood. Documented subset: CD45RA+ positively selected. The receptor set was obtained from a young man in good health.

CDR3 amino acids: CASSQVPRPGGNEQFF. The DNA for the CDR3 is TGCGCCAGCAGCCAAGTGCCGCGGCCCGGGGGGAATGAGCAGTTCTTC. The V call is TRBV4-3, the J call TRBJ2-1; 7 nucleotides line up with TRBD2. Germline CDR1 reads LGHNA; CDR2 reads YSLEER. The CDR3 has 16 residues. J was trimmed by 7 bases and V by 1 base; bases with no gene match: 10.

The chain joins TRBV28 to TRBJ2-7; 7 nucleotides agree with TRBD1. The trim removed 7 bases at V and 1 base at J, leaving 10 bases unmatched. The V gene's germline CDR1 is MDHEN and CDR2 SYDVKM. There are 15 residues in the CDR3. The CDR3 region is CASKTPGQSSYEQYF. CDR3 nucleotides: TGTGCCAGCAAAACCCCGGGACAGTCATCCTACGAGCAGTACTTC.

The CDR3 nucleotides read TGTGCCAGCAGCTCGCCGGGCGGCGGGTGGGAAGAGACCCAGTACTTC. This codes for CASSSPGGGWEETQYF. The chain links TRBV7-9 to TRBJ2-5, with D possibly matching TRBD2 (5 bases). In germline, CDR1 is SEHNR, CDR2 FQNEAQ (reference sequence). V lost 4 bases, J lost 3 bases, and 18 bases lay in between. There are 16 residues in the CDR3.

This chain connects TRBV7-3 to TRBJ2-7, with a weak D call TRBD2 (6 bases). Per the germline V gene, CDR1 is SGHTA and CDR2 is FQGTGA. The CDR3 length is 13 residues. V was trimmed by 0 bases and J by 6 bases, leaving 9 bases between them. For the CDR3, the DNA is TGTGCCAGCAGCTTAACGACTAGTTCCGAGCAGTACTTC. As protein: CASSLTTSSEQYF.